This TCR beta chain was profiled in a study of T cells after yellow fever vaccination. TCRdb called the 5' RACE reads again in MiXCR, with one record for every CDR3 protein. The repertoire has hundreds of thousands of distinct CDR3 sequences, roughly 14% of them found once; the top ten carry over 11%. The V and J ends lost 0 bases and 6 bases, in that order; junction bases with no gene match: 4. The CDR3 extends over 14 amino acids. The germline CDR1 and CDR2 sequences are DFQATT and SNEGSKA (reference sequence). This clonotype was seen a handful of times. This TCR came from a man younger than 40 who received the YFV17D yellow fever vaccine. The gene calls are TRBV20-1 and TRBJ2-1; TRBD2 matches at 8 bases. Source: PBMCs, taken on the day of the yellow fever booster vaccination. The CDR3 is CSARDHSGSNEQFF. CDR3 DNA: TGCAGTGCTAGAGACCACAGCGGGAGCAATGAGCAGTTCTTC.